This section outlines one T cell receptor beta chain sequence together with its context. Trimming removed 5 bases from V and 6 bases from J, with 14 bases in between. Germline values: CDR1 SGHRS, CDR2 YFSETQ. The CDR3 extends over 13 amino acids. The data were taken from a study of blood T cell repertoires in COVID-19. Study overall: The samples span acute and convalescent COVID-19 from the United States, Italy and Spain. T cells, B-cell-depleted T cells, or PBMCs provided the cDNA or gDNA that served as material.

Enrolled during active infection, Seattle patients were then followed longitudinally. Original methodology: Amplification of reference gene primers provided the estimated nucleated cell counts. Sequencing used immunoSEQ multiplex PCR; TCRdb keeps in-frame clones, though not all of them. V, J and clone size are those of that table, while D and trimming were read from the DNA. The table has approximately 290,000 clones, approximately 93% seen once. The clonotype originates from a woman under 40 with COVID-19, enrolled during active disease. The sequencing sample was made of peripheral blood. The chain combines TRBV5-1 with TRBJ1-1; tentative D call: TRBD1 (5 bases). CDR3 DNA: TGCGCCAGCAGGATGGGGGGGAATTCTGAAGCTTTCTTT. Amino acids: CASRMGGNSEAFF. The full variable domain, completed using reference TRBV5-1 and TRBJ1-1, is KAGVTQTPRYLIKTRGQQVTLSCSPISGHRSVSWYQQTPGQGLQFLFEYFSETQRNKGNFPGRFSGRQFSNSRSEMNVSTLELGDSALYLCASRMGGNSEAFFGQGTRLTVV.